This TCR beta chain came from a study of T-cell reconstitution after alpha-beta-depleted transplantation in children. Unique molecular identifiers were built into the TCRbeta library. MiXCR, applied by TCRdb to the PCR reads, yields one record per CDR3 protein. In the table there are some 840,000 distinct CDR3 sequences, roughly 16% of which are singletons. Trimming shortened V by 4 bases and J by 4 bases, and 13 bases separated the two germline ends. CDR3 size: 14 residues. Germline V gene data show CDR1 as LGHDT and CDR2 as YNNKEL (reference sequence). This clonotype was seen more than once but under ten times. Its antigen is unknown. General observations from the study: The study traced high day-60 TCRbeta diversity in some patients to surviving recipient T cells and thymic progenitors. Among T cells one year after transplant, newly produced cells accounted for most counts and diversity.

Source: PBMCs, mostly from graft donor cells, taken 360 days after TCRalphabeta/CD19-depleted stem cell transplant. This receptor was identified in a male patient under 18 who had a stem cell transplant for acute lymphoblastic leukemia, so the T cells may come from the graft donor. The chain carries TRBV3-1 and TRBJ2-5, with D possibly being TRBD2 (7 bases). The CDR3 sequence is CASSRGGRGETQYF. The CDR3 DNA reads as TGTGCCAGCAGCCGGGGGGGGCGAGGAGAGACCCAGTACTTC.